The 6 T cell receptor beta chains in this list originate from one sample, sequenced in a study of blood T cell repertoires in COVID-19. The assay was immunoSEQ multiplex PCR, and TCRdb's table has in-frame clones only and misses some. The sample yields around 250,000 clones, around 85% seen once. The source material was PBMCs or T cells enriched from blood (not recorded which). The receptors here all came from a woman between 45 and 60 years old with acute COVID-19.

In its sample, this clone was seen a few times. V is TRBV5-4 and J is TRBJ1-2; tentatively, D is TRBD1 (6 bases). The CDR3 length is 16 residues. The V end lost 4 bases, the J end lost 0 bases, and 16 bases lay between the germline ends. The V gene's germline CDR1 is SGHNT and CDR2 YYREEE (reference sequence). The CDR3 sequence: CASSGANRDTNYGYTF. CDR3 sequence (DNA): TGTGCCAGCAGCGGTGCGAACCGGGACACTAACTATGGCTACACCTTC.

This sequence joins TRBV19 and TRBJ1-2; D uncertain. V gave up 3 bases and J gave up 6 bases, with 8 bases separating them. Looked up from germline, CDR1 is LNHDA and CDR2 is SQIVND (reference sequence). This CDR3 is built from 12 residues. The CDR3 here is CASSMTRDGYTF. CDR3 DNA: TGTGCCAGTAGTATGACGAGGGATGGCTACACCTTC.

The chain employs TRBV5-1 and TRBJ1-1; 7 bases are a match to TRBD1. The CDR3 contains 18 residues. Germline V lookup: CDR1 SGHRS, CDR2 YFSETQ. After removal of 2 bases from V and 5 bases from J, the junction contained 18 bases not matched to a gene. DNA of the CDR3: TGCGCCAGCAGCTTAAAGTATTCGGTCACAGGGGCGATTACTGAAGCTTTCTTT. Protein: CASSLKYSVTGAITEAFF.

The V gene is TRBV5-1, the J gene TRBJ2-1; D unresolved. Between the trimmed V and J ends, which lost 4 bases and 0 bases, there was a span of 11 bases. Germline CDR1 and CDR2: SGHRS and YFSETQ. The CDR3 has 15 amino acids. The CDR3 here is CASSVGGNSYNEQFF. DNA of the CDR3: TGCGCCAGCAGCGTCGGCGGCAACTCCTACAATGAGCAGTTCTTC.

This sequence joins TRBV3-1 (or the pseudogene TRBV3-2) and TRBJ1-4; D possibly corresponds to TRBD1 (6 bases). Germline V lookup: CDR1 LGHDT, CDR2 YNNKEL (reference sequence). V dropped 2 bases and J dropped 8 bases, with 12 bases sitting between them. The CDR3 extends over 14 amino acids. Written as DNA, the CDR3 is TGTGCCAGCAGCCAATTGCGGGGGCGGGAAAAACTGTTTTTT. It codes for CASSQLRGREKLFF.

A single count supports this clone. The rearrangement uses TRBV9 and TRBJ2-5; 14 bases align to TRBD2. The CDR3 contains 16 residues. The V gene end was trimmed by 2 bases and the J gene end by 5 bases; junction bases not matched to a gene: 5. Germline V CDR1 and CDR2: SGDLS, YYNGEE. CDR3: CASSVTSGGAGETQYF. The CDR3 DNA reads TGTGCCAGCAGCGTGACTAGCGGGGGGGCCGGGGAGACCCAGTACTTC.